These 5 T cell receptor delta chains originate from one sample sequenced in a study of γδ T cells in repeated Plasmodium falciparum infection. TCRdb called clones from the multiplex PCR reads again using CATT. The repertoire has around 52,000 delta-chain clones, 1.5% to 2% of them found once; the top ten carry roughly 15%. Vgamma9/Vdelta2+ and Vdelta2-negative gammadelta T cells were flow-sorted from PBMC for bulk sequencing. Material: gamma-delta T cells from blood. These receptors were taken from a pool of human donors (malaria-infected and uninfected, not separated).

The table lists this clone with a few counts. A far bigger clonotype differs at one base, so this is likely a read error. This same CDR3 is encoded by further DNA sequences in the sample. This chain uses TRDV1 with TRDJ1; tentative D call: TRDD3 (6 bases). Since TCRdb gives no J gene, matching the DNA to germline was used here to assign it. Looked up from germline, CDR1 is TSWWSYY and CDR2 is QGS. CDR3 size: 22 residues. The germline V and J ends were trimmed by 2 bases and 1 base, with 32 bases remaining between them. CDR3 bases: TGTGCTCTTGGGGAAGTGGTGACGTCCTGGGGTTATTGGGAAAGCGTCACCGATAAACTCATCTTT. It yields the protein CALGEVVTSWGYWESVTDKLIF.

This clone was seen a few times. The TCRdb protein comes from a much larger clone and disagrees with this DNA's translation at residue 10, likely due to a read error; the protein given here is derived from the DNA. The chain carries TRDV1 and TRDJ1, with D possibly matching TRDD2 (6 bases). TCRdb records no J gene; here it was assigned by comparing the DNA to germline. Germline V CDR1 and CDR2: TSWWSYY, QGS. V lost 0 bases to trimming and J lost 0 bases, with 17 bases between them. This CDR3 contains 18 residues. CDR3 sequence: CALGELDPFPRHTDKLIF. DNA for the CDR3: TGTGCTCTTGGGGAACTTGACCCCTTCCCACGGCACACCGATAAACTCATCTTT.

Comment on this clone: The mismatch at residue 19 between this DNA's translation and the TCRdb protein of a much larger clone likely reflects a read error; the protein shown is translated from the DNA. TRDV1 is the V gene, and the J gene was not called; TRDD3, the table's D call, was not compared with the DNA. Germline CDR1 is TSWWSYY and CDR2 is QGS. This CDR3 is built from 21 residues. The CDR3 DNA is TGTGCTCTTGGGGAAAGTATCCTACAAAACATTTGGGGGATACGCGCCGATAAACCCATCTTT. Translated: CALGESILQNIWGIRADKPIF.

Regarding this clone: This DNA's translation and the protein TCRdb lists, from a much larger clone, do not match at residue 18, likely due to a read error; the protein shown is translated from the DNA. The CDR3 sequence is CAFRKPSYRYWGINTDKFIF. CDR3 sequence (DNA): TGTGCCTTTAGAAAGCCTTCCTACCGTTACTGGGGGATTAACACCGATAAATTCATCTTT. This chain links TRDV3 with TRDJ1, with D maybe TRDD3 (10 bases). The CDR3 length is 20 residues. The germline CDR1 and CDR2 sequences are TVYSNPD and GDNSRS (reference sequence).

This clone was seen repeatedly, ten times or more. The protein in TCRdb stems from a much larger clone and differs at residue 14 from this DNA's translation, likely a read error; here the protein is translated from the DNA. V gene TRDV2 combines with J gene TRDJ1; 10 nucleotides agree with TRDD3. Germline V CDR1 and CDR2: GEAIGNYY, EKD. CDR3 length equals 16 residues. The CDR3 loop is CACDYNWGIATDKPIF. In DNA, the CDR3 is TGTGCCTGTGACTACAACTGGGGGATTGCCACCGATAAACCCATCTTT.